This T cell receptor beta chain was captured by sequencing in a study of neoadjuvant anti-PD-1 for oral cavity cancer. Trimming took 5 bases from V and 6 from J; bases not matched to a gene: 6. This CDR3 spans 14 amino acids. The germline V gene has CDR1 MNHNS and CDR2 SASEGT. This clone has a single count. TCRdb's table, derived via immunoSEQ multiplex PCR, lists solely in-frame clones and lacks some. The sample yields 16,000 or so clones, about two thirds seen once. This clonotype was sampled from a person aged 35-79 years with oral cavity squamous cell carcinoma. The sequencing here drew on PBMCs, taken before nivolumab (anti-PD-1) treatment. The V and J genes are TRBV6-1 and TRBJ1-4, with 7 bases identical to TRBD1. The CDR3 reads CASSRSGTDEKLFF. CDR3 DNA: TGTGCCAGCAGTCGATCCGGGACAGATGAAAAACTGTTTTTT.